A single sample gave rise to the 32 T cell receptor beta chains below, sequenced in a study of blood T cell repertoires in COVID-19. Data came from immunoSEQ multiplex PCR; TCRdb stores just in-frame clones and leaves some out. The sample lists under 40,000 clones, approximately 90% seen once, with over 20% in the top ten. The sample taken for sequencing was peripheral blood. These receptors were taken from a woman aged 80 or over with active or convalescent COVID-19.

The chain links TRBV6-5 to TRBJ2-7; 8 positions agree with TRBD2. This CDR3 has 14 amino acids. Germline V gene lookup returns CDR1 MNHEY and CDR2 SVGAGI. Trimming cost V 7 bases and J 0 bases; bases outside gene matches: 5. The CDR3 sequence is CASKSGGSSYEQYF. The CDR3 DNA follows: TGTGCCAGCAAATCGGGAGGGAGCTCCTACGAGCAGTACTTC.

The chain couples TRBV7-6 to TRBJ2-2, with a tentative D call TRBD2 (5 bases). Trimming took off 1 base at V and 7 bases at J, with 13 bases between the two ends. The CDR3 extends over 15 amino acids. Germline V gives CDR1 SGHVS, CDR2 FNYEAQ. CDR3 nucleotide sequence: TGTGCCAGCAGCTTAGACCCCGGAGGACTCGGGGAGCTGTTTTTT. Encoded protein: CASSLDPGGLGELFF.

The chain couples TRBV5-1 to TRBJ2-1; TRBD2 matches 10 bases. Trimming at V came to 7 bases and at J to 7 bases, leaving 17 bases not matched to a gene. The CDR3 sequence is 17 residues long. The germline gives CDR1 SGHRS, CDR2 YFSETQ. Here the CDR3 DNA reads TGCGCCAGCCGAATATTCGGGACTAGCGTCGGGGGGAATGAGCAGTTCTTC. This codes for CASRIFGTSVGGNEQFF. Full variable domain (outside the CDR3, taken from reference TRBV5-1 and TRBJ2-1): KAGVTQTPRYLIKTRGQQVTLSCSPISGHRSVSWYQQTPGQGLQFLFEYFSETQRNKGNFPGRFSGRQFSNSRSEMNVSTLELGDSALYLCASRIFGTSVGGNEQFFGPGTRLTVL.

The CDR3 DNA reads as TGTGCCATCAGTGAGAACAGGGGGCGAGGCTATGGCTACACCTTC. Residues: CAISENRGRGYGYTF. V usage is TRBV10-3 and J usage is TRBJ1-2; 9 nucleotides align to TRBD1. The V gene end was trimmed by 2 bases and the J gene end by 4 bases; junction bases not matched to a gene: 5. CDR1 is ENHRY and CDR2 is SYGVKD in the germline V gene. CDR3 length: 15 amino acids.

This clone was seen just once. DNA for the CDR3: TGTGCCAGCAGCTCCACAGGGTTAGGGTTTGCAACTAATGAAAAACTGTTTTTT. It codes for CASSSTGLGFATNEKLFF. This chain joins TRBV7-6 and TRBJ1-4, with D tentatively TRBD1 (6 bases). Germline V gene data show CDR1 as SGHVS and CDR2 as FNYEAQ. The CDR3 has 18 amino acids. Trimming shortened V by 4 bases and J by 0 bases, and 18 bases separated the two germline ends.

This sequence joins TRBV5-1 and TRBJ1-2, with D maybe TRBD1 (5 bases). The CDR3 has 14 amino acids. Deletions cut 1 base from V and 3 bases from J, with 10 bases between. The germline V gene encodes CDR1 SGHRS and CDR2 YFSETQ. The CDR3 DNA reads TGCGCCAGCAGCTTGCACCAGGGCGACTATGGCTACACCTTC. Its translation is CASSLHQGDYGYTF.

The chain carries TRBV11-2 and TRBJ2-5; D remains unclear. This CDR3 comprises 15 residues. Germline-derived CDR1 and CDR2 are SGHAT and FQNNGV. With 2 bases removed from V and 3 bases from J, the gap between germline ends came to 13 bases. CDR3 nucleotides: TGTGCCAGCAGCTTATTGGCCGTTACCAAAGAGACCCAGTACTTC. Encoded protein: CASSLLAVTKETQYF.

This chain connects TRBV9 to TRBJ1-5; D perhaps matches TRBD1 (5 bases). The CDR3 sequence is 14 residues long. Trimming left V 3 bases short and J 3 bases short, with 10 bases between. Germline V gives CDR1 SGDLS, CDR2 YYNGEE. The CDR3 spells CASSEGPYNQPQHF. In DNA form, the CDR3 reads TGTGCCAGCAGCGAGGGGCCGTACAATCAGCCCCAGCATTTT. The full variable domain, completed using reference TRBV9 and TRBJ1-5, is DSGVTQTPKHLITATGQRVTLRCSPRSGDLSVYWYQQSLDQGLQFLIQYYNGEERAKGNILERFSAQQFPDLHSELNLSSLELGDSALYFCASSEGPYNQPQHFGDGTRLSIL.

The chain has TRBV3-1 (or the pseudogene TRBV3-2) and TRBJ2-3, with 7 bases lining up with TRBD1. The junction had 26 bases not matched to a gene; V was cut back by 0 bases and J by 5 bases. This CDR3 is built from 22 residues. The germline gives CDR1 LGHDT, CDR2 YNNKEL (reference sequence). This chain's CDR3 is CASSQDLDTARPPGTERDTQYF. The CDR3 bases are TGTGCCAGCAGCCAAGATCTTGACACCGCGCGCCCTCCCGGGACAGAACGAGATACGCAGTATTTT.

The rearrangement links TRBV20-1 to TRBJ2-1; D ambiguous. Trimming cost V 6 bases and J 9 bases, with 9 bases left between them. Germline V CDR1 and CDR2: DFQATT, SNEGSKA (reference sequence). The CDR3 consists of 10 residues. CDR3 sequence: CSASAAEQFF. The CDR3 region has the DNA TGCAGTGCCTCCGCGGCTGAGCAGTTCTTC.

V is TRBV7-6 and J is TRBJ1-6, with a tentative D call TRBD1 (6 bases). Trimming took 2 bases from V and 5 from J, leaving 10 bases between them. Germline V gene data show CDR1 as SGHVS and CDR2 as FNYEAQ. The CDR3 has 15 amino acids. The chain's CDR3 is CASSLRQADNSPLHF. For the CDR3, the DNA is TGTGCCAGCAGCTTAAGACAGGCTGATAATTCACCCCTCCACTTT.

This chain links TRBV7-9 with TRBJ1-2, with 8 nucleotides matching TRBD1. The CDR3 has 15 residues. The ends lost 3 bases at V and 6 bases at J; junction bases unmatched: 9. Germline assignment: CDR1 SEHNR and CDR2 FQNEAQ (reference sequence). CDR3 coding DNA: TGTGCCAGCAGCTTCCCGACAGGGGCAGAGGATGGCTACACCTTC. Its protein product is CASSFPTGAEDGYTF.

The V and J genes are TRBV29-1 and TRBJ2-7; D perhaps matches TRBD1 (6 bases). Germline V gene sequence: CDR1 SQVTM, CDR2 ANQGSEA. This CDR3 is built from 17 residues. Deletions cut 4 bases from V and 6 bases from J, with 28 bases between. The CDR3 region is CSVGPHTQGQWRSEQYF. CDR3 DNA sequence: TGCAGCGTTGGTCCCCATACCCAAGGACAGTGGCGGAGCGAGCAGTACTTC.

The rearrangement links TRBV5-4 to TRBJ2-1; 14 positions agree with TRBD2. This CDR3 has 16 residues. The V gene's germline CDR1 is SGHNT and CDR2 YYREEE (reference sequence). The J segment lost 8 bases and the V segment lost 5 bases, leaving 9 bases of the junction unmatched. The CDR3 DNA reads TGTGCCAGCAGAGGACGACTAGCGGGGGGGCATTATGAGCAGTTCTTC. Its protein is CASRGRLAGGHYEQFF.

DNA for the CDR3: TGTGCCAGCAGTGAAGCTCTGTTAGCCTTAAGGGGCACTGAAGCTTTCTTT. Translating gives CASSEALLALRGTEAFF. The chain links TRBV2 to TRBJ1-1; D possibly corresponds to TRBD1 (5 bases). Germline V CDR1 and CDR2: SNHLY, FYNNEI. The CDR3 totals 17 residues. The ends were cut back, 0 bases at V and 4 bases at J, with 18 bases in the middle. Combining the CDR3 with reference TRBV2 and TRBJ1-1 gives the whole variable domain EPEVTQTPSHQVTQMGQEVILRCVPISNHLYFYWYRQILGQKVEFLVSFYNNEISEKSEIFDDQFSVERPDGSNFTLKIRSTKLEDSAMYFCASSEALLALRGTEAFFGQGTRLTVV.

The V call is TRBV5-1, the J call TRBJ1-1, with 9 bases matching TRBD1. The V segment lost 3 bases and the J segment 1 base; nucleotides outside the gene matches: 4. Germline V gives CDR1 SGHRS, CDR2 YFSETQ. The CDR3 consists of 15 residues. CDR3 protein: CASSSGTGKNTEAFF. As DNA, the CDR3 is TGCGCCAGCAGCTCGGGGACAGGGAAGAACACTGAAGCTTTCTTT.

The chain recombines TRBV6-5 with TRBJ2-7; D may be TRBD1 (6 bases). The CDR3 covers 15 residues. The V end lost 2 bases, the J end lost 1 base, and 12 bases lay between the germline ends. CDR1 and CDR2 (germline): MNHEY, SVGAGI. CDR3 sequence (DNA): TGTGCCAGCAGTTACAGAAGGGACACATCCTACGAGCAGTACTTC. Translation gives CASSYRRDTSYEQYF.

The rearrangement joins TRBV7-8 to TRBJ1-6; the D gene is possibly TRBD1 (6 bases). The CDR3 extends over 17 amino acids. V lost 3 bases and J 6 bases, leaving 18 bases between the germline ends. Germline loops: CDR1 SGHVS, CDR2 FQNEAQ. The CDR3: CASSLAFGGTGNSPLHF. The CDR3 coding sequence is TGTGCCAGCAGCTTGGCCTTTGGGGGCACTGGTAATTCACCCCTCCACTTT.

This chain uses TRBV29-1 with TRBJ1-1, with D maybe TRBD1 (5 bases). The V end lost 5 bases, the J end lost 1 base, and 14 bases lay between the germline ends. Germline V lookup: CDR1 SQVTM, CDR2 ANQGSEA. CDR3 length: 14 amino acids. CDR3 protein: CSVRTWGRNTEAFF. The CDR3 bases are TGCAGCGTTAGGACGTGGGGCAGGAACACTGAAGCTTTCTTT. The full variable domain, rest sourced from reference TRBV29-1 and TRBJ1-1, is SAVISQKPSRDICQRGTSLTIQCQVDSQVTMMFWYRQQPGQSLTLIATANQGSEATYESGFVIDKFPISRPNLTFSTLTVSNMSPEDSSIYLCSVRTWGRNTEAFFGQGTRLTVV.

The CDR3 DNA is TGTGCCAGCAGCTCCCTGGGACAAGGCTACACCTTC. Protein product: CASSSLGQGYTF. This chain uses TRBV11-2 with TRBJ1-2; possible D gene TRBD1, 6 bases. The CDR3 covers 12 residues. V was cut by 4 bases and J by 8 bases, with 11 bases left in between. Germline V gene sequence: CDR1 SGHAT, CDR2 FQNNGV.

The rearrangement joins TRBV19 to TRBJ1-2; 12 bases agree with TRBD1. V was clipped by 2 bases and J by 3 bases; unmatched bases: 4. CDR3 length: 16 residues. Germline V gene sequence: CDR1 LNHDA, CDR2 SQIVND (reference sequence). The CDR3 spells CASSISGQGAYYGYTF. DNA of the CDR3: TGTGCCAGTAGTATATCGGGACAGGGGGCTTACTATGGCTACACCTTC.

The chain has TRBV5-1 and TRBJ2-5; TRBD1 matches 8 bases. CDR1 and CDR2 from the germline V gene are SGHRS and YFSETQ. The CDR3 contains 15 residues. The trim removed 4 bases at V and 1 base at J, leaving 6 bases unmatched. CDR3 DNA: TGCGCCAGCAGCCAAGGACAGGGCAGCCAAGAGACCCAGTACTTC. Its protein is CASSQGQGSQETQYF.

The gene calls are TRBV5-1 and TRBJ1-2; D is uncertain. This CDR3 spans 13 amino acids. Trimming stripped 0 bases from V and 8 bases from J, with 11 bases between. Germline V gene lookup returns CDR1 SGHRS and CDR2 YFSETQ. Here the CDR3 reads CASSLVPERGYTF. The CDR3 coding sequence is TGCGCCAGCAGCTTGGTTCCCGAGCGAGGCTACACCTTC.

The rearrangement links TRBV5-1 to TRBJ1-4, with TRBD1 matching 7 bases. Unmatched junction bases numbered 6, after V lost 3 bases and J lost 7 bases. Germline V lookup: CDR1 SGHRS, CDR2 YFSETQ. CDR3 length: 14 amino acids. The CDR3 coding sequence is TGCGCCAGCAGCTCAGGGGGAGTCGGTGAAAAACTGTTTTTT. Residues: CASSSGGVGEKLFF.

The J gene is TRBJ1-5, the V gene TRBV19; TRBD1 is a possible D gene (5 bases). The V gene's germline CDR1 is LNHDA and CDR2 SQIVND (reference sequence). The CDR3 extends over 17 amino acids. The V gene lost 5 bases and the J gene lost 1 base, with 18 bases spanning the gap. The CDR3 is CASSFRTARGSNQPQHF. CDR3 sequence (DNA): TGTGCCAGTAGTTTCCGGACCGCTCGGGGGAGCAATCAGCCCCAGCATTTT.

The V gene is TRBV20-1, the J gene TRBJ1-5, with 9 nucleotides matching TRBD1. The CDR3 extends over 15 amino acids. With V trimmed by 3 bases and J by 6 bases, 9 bases remained unmatched. Germline V gene lookup returns CDR1 DFQATT and CDR2 SNEGSKA (reference sequence). CDR3 amino acids: CSASPTGQGFQPQHF. CDR3 nucleotide sequence: TGCAGTGCTAGTCCGACGGGACAGGGATTTCAGCCCCAGCATTTT.

The genes are TRBV28 and TRBJ1-6; 9 bases are shared with TRBD1. The CDR3 is 18 residues long. Unmatched junction bases numbered 16, after V lost 4 bases and J lost 9 bases. Germline-derived CDR1 and CDR2 are MDHEN and SYDVKM. The CDR3 DNA reads as TGTGCCAGCAGTTCCCAGGGACAGGGTTACTTGTCGGTTTCACCCCTCCACTTT. Protein sequence: CASSSQGQGYLSVSPLHF.

This clone was seen a handful of times. The V gene is TRBV3-1 (or the pseudogene TRBV3-2), the J gene TRBJ2-5; 9 nucleotides align to TRBD1. The V and J ends lost 1 base and 5 bases, in that order; junction bases with no gene match: 8. The germline CDR1 and CDR2 sequences are LGHDT and YNNKEL (reference sequence). The CDR3 contains 16 residues. The CDR3 DNA reads TGTGCCAGCAGCCAAGCACCCGGGACAGGGAAGGAGACCCAGTACTTC. It specifies CASSQAPGTGKETQYF.

This clone was recorded only once. This chain uses TRBV19 with TRBJ1-5; D is ambiguous. Germline V CDR1 and CDR2: LNHDA, SQIVND (reference sequence). The CDR3 has 12 residues. Trimming shortened V by 5 bases and J by 9 bases, and 11 bases separated the two germline ends. The CDR3 reads CASSAVGRPQHF. Written as DNA, the CDR3 is TGTGCCAGTAGTGCGGTTGGTCGGCCCCAGCATTTT.

The rearrangement uses TRBV27 and TRBJ2-2; D may be TRBD2 (6 bases). Trimming removed 6 bases from V and 4 bases from J, with 15 bases in between. The CDR3 loop spans 15 amino acids. The germline gives CDR1 MNHEY, CDR2 SMNVEV (reference sequence). The CDR3 loop is CASRKAGTPTGELFF. The CDR3 nucleotides read TGTGCCAGCAGAAAGGCTGGGACTCCCACCGGGGAGCTGTTTTTT.

This chain joins TRBV19 and TRBJ2-5; 7 nucleotides match TRBD2. Germline V gene data show CDR1 as LNHDA and CDR2 as SQIVND (reference sequence). The CDR3 consists of 14 residues. With V trimmed by 4 bases and J by 1 base, 3 bases remained unmatched. CDR3 nucleotide sequence: TGTGCCAGTAGTAATGGCGGGGGCCAAGAGACCCAGTACTTC. Translated: CASSNGGGQETQYF. Looking up the rest from reference TRBV19 and TRBJ2-5 gives the full variable domain: DGGITQSPKYLFRKEGQNVTLSCEQNLNHDAMYWYRQDPGQGLRLIYYSQIVNDFQKGDIAEGYSVSREKKESFPLTVTSAQKNPTAFYLCASSNGGGQETQYFGPGTRLLVL.

The rearrangement links TRBV5-1 to TRBJ2-5; no reliable D call. Germline V gene sequence: CDR1 SGHRS, CDR2 YFSETQ. The CDR3 is made up of 15 amino acids. V was trimmed by 2 bases and J by 0 bases, leaving 11 bases between them. CDR3 region: CASSLPEQYQETQYF. The CDR3 nucleotides read TGCGCCAGCAGCTTACCCGAACAGTACCAAGAGACCCAGTACTTC. Combining the CDR3 with reference TRBV5-1 and TRBJ2-5 gives the whole variable domain KAGVTQTPRYLIKTRGQQVTLSCSPISGHRSVSWYQQTPGQGLQFLFEYFSETQRNKGNFPGRFSGRQFSNSRSEMNVSTLELGDSALYLCASSLPEQYQETQYFGPGTRLLVL.